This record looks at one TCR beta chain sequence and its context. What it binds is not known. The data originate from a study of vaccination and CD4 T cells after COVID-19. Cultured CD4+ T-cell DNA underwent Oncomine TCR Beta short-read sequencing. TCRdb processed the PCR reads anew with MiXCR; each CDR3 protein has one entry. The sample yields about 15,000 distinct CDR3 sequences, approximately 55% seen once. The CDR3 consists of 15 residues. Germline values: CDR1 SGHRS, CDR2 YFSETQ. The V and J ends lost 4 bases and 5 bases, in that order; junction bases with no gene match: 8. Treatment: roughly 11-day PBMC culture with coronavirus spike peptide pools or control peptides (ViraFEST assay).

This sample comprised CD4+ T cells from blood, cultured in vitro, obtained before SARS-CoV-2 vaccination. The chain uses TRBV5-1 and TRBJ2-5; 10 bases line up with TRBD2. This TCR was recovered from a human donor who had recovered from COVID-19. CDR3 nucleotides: TGCGCCAGCAGCCAAGTAGCGGGGGGCGGCGAGACCCAGTACTTC. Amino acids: CASSQVAGGGETQYF.